Following are 4 T cell receptor beta chains from one sample sequenced in a study of T cell responses to AZD1222 COVID-19 vaccine. Clones were sequenced by immunoSEQ multiplex PCR, and TCRdb holds only the in-frame ones, with some missing. The data contain more than 250,000 clones, over 90% of them singletons. The sequences come from peripheral blood, collected on day 0 of AZD1222 vaccination. The receptors stem from an adult in good health.

CDR3 residues: CASSHPPGLADLETQYF. The CDR3 DNA is TGTGCCAGCAGCCATCCCCCGGGACTAGCGGACCTAGAGACCCAGTACTTC. The rearrangement joins TRBV9 to TRBJ2-5, with 11 bases identical to TRBD2. J lost 4 bases, V lost 4 bases, and 12 bases had no gene match. CDR1 is SGDLS, CDR2 YYNGEE, per germline. The CDR3 has 17 amino acids.

The chain has TRBV6-5 and TRBJ2-7; D is perhaps TRBD1 (7 bases). The CDR3 runs 15 residues. Trimming cost V 6 bases and J 3 bases, with 18 bases left between them. Per germline, CDR1 MNHEY and CDR2 SVGAGI. The CDR3 reads CASRTAGQNFYEQYF. CDR3 bases: TGTGCCAGCAGGACTGCGGGACAGAACTTCTACGAGCAGTACTTC.

The chain has TRBV7-3 and TRBJ2-1; 9 bases are a match to TRBD2. V shed 0 bases and J 8 bases; nucleotides not matched to a gene: 5. Germline V gives CDR1 SGHTA, CDR2 FQGTGA. The CDR3 has 15 amino acids. CDR3 in amino acids: CASSLTSGSSYEQFF. CDR3 bases: TGTGCCAGCAGCTTAACTAGCGGGAGTAGCTATGAGCAGTTCTTC.

This chain uses TRBV7-9 with TRBJ1-2; D possibly corresponds to TRBD1 (5 bases). CDR3 length: 13 residues. Between the trimmed V and J ends, which lost 5 bases and 3 bases, there was a span of 10 bases. Germline assignment: CDR1 SEHNR and CDR2 FQNEAQ (reference sequence). The DNA of the CDR3 is TGTGCCAGCAGCCACGCAGGGTACTATGGCTACACCTTC. Its protein product is CASSHAGYYGYTF.